This TCR beta chain was observed in a study of beta chain features in type 1 diabetes. This clone was counted between two and nine times. Its matching antigen is unknown. The study, taken as a whole, reports: Short templates might get an advantage during PCR, and this would be equal in patients and controls. More deletions and fewer insertions at VDJ junctions were found in patients with type 1 diabetes. When Type 1 diabetes patients were examined, their TCRB CDR3s proved moderately but significantly shorter in all four CD4+ subsets. cDNA-based reads could over-represent cells with high TCR expression.

TCRB transcripts that were expressed got sequenced, as all of the isolated RNA had been reverse transcribed. This table comes from immunoSEQ multiplex PCR, and its TCRdb copy is limited to in-frame clones, with some not included. The data show hundreds of thousands of clones, about 30% seen once. V gave up 5 bases and J gave up 4 bases, with 10 bases separating them. CDR1 and CDR2 (germline): SGDLS, YYNGEE. The CDR3 runs 13 residues. The chain has TRBV9 and TRBJ1-3; D is uncertain. The receptor was derived from a man aged 18 to 35 in good health. Sequencing was performed on naive CD4+ T cells from blood. CDR3 loop: CASSHTEGNTIYF. CDR3 coding DNA: TGTGCCAGCAGTCATACCGAAGGAAACACCATATATTTT.